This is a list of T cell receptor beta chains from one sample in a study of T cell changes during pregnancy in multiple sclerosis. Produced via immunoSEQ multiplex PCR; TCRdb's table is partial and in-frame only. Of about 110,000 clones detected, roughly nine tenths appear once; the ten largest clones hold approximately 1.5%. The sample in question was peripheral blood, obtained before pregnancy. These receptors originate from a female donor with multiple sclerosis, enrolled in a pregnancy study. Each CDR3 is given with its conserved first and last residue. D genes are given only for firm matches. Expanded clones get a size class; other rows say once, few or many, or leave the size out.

CDR3 DNA: TGTGCCAGCAGCTCGACAGGGGGCAGGGGCACTGAAGCTTTCTTT; CDR3 protein: CASSSTGGRGTEAFF; V gene: TRBV7-2; clone size: .; CDR3 length: 15; J gene: TRBJ1-1; D gene: TRBD1
CDR3 DNA: TGTGCCAGCAGTTACGTGCCAGGGGCGTCCAATGAGCAGTTCTTC; CDR3 protein: CASSYVPGASNEQFF; V gene: TRBV6-5; clone size: .; CDR3 length: 15; J gene: TRBJ2-1; D gene: .
CDR3 DNA: TGCGCCAGCAGCCAACAGGGTCGCTCTGGGGCCAACGTCCTGACTTTC; CDR3 protein: CASSQQGRSGANVLTF; V gene: TRBV5-1; clone size: .; CDR3 length: 16; J gene: TRBJ2-6; D gene: .
CDR3 DNA: TGCGCCAGCAGCCAAGTACAGCGCACAGATACGCAGTATTTT; CDR3 protein: CASSQVQRTDTQYF; V gene: TRBV4-3; clone size: .; CDR3 length: 14; J gene: TRBJ2-3; D gene: .
CDR3 DNA: TGTGCCAGCAGTCCCGCCGGGACCCTGGGGACTGGGGAGCTGTTTTTT; CDR3 protein: CASSPAGTLGTGELFF; V gene: TRBV7-3; clone size: .; CDR3 length: 16; J gene: TRBJ2-2; D gene: .
CDR3 DNA: TGTGCCAGCAGTGATCTGTTTGGAAAACTAGCGGGTTCCACGCAGTATTTT; CDR3 protein: CASSDLFGKLAGSTQYF; V gene: TRBV2; clone size: .; CDR3 length: 17; J gene: TRBJ2-3; D gene: TRBD2
CDR3 DNA: TGTGCCAGCAGTTCAGGACCTTGGGGAGGGAGCGGGGAGCTGTTTTTT; CDR3 protein: CASSSGPWGGSGELFF; V gene: TRBV27; clone size: .; CDR3 length: 16; J gene: TRBJ2-2; D gene: TRBD2
CDR3 DNA: TGTGCCAGTAGAGTAGGCCAGGGGATACCGTCACCCCTCCACTTT; CDR3 protein: CASRVGQGIPSPLHF; V gene: TRBV19; clone size: .; CDR3 length: 15; J gene: TRBJ1-6; D gene: .
CDR3 DNA: TGTGCCAGCAGACGGACAAACAACCAAGAGACCCAGTACTTC; CDR3 protein: CASRRTNNQETQYF; V gene: TRBV5-6; clone size: .; CDR3 length: 14; J gene: TRBJ2-5; D gene: .
CDR3 DNA: TGTGCCAGCAGTTATAAGGGGCTTGTTAACTATGGCTACACCTTC; CDR3 protein: CASSYKGLVNYGYTF; V gene: TRBV6-5; clone size: .; CDR3 length: 15; J gene: TRBJ1-2; D gene: .
CDR3 DNA: TGTGCCAGCAGCTTAGGGGAGAGTCTCCAAGAGACCCAGTACTTC; CDR3 protein: CASSLGESLQETQYF; V gene: TRBV7-9; clone size: .; CDR3 length: 15; J gene: TRBJ2-5; D gene: .
CDR3 DNA: TGTGCCAGCAGGGGGACAGGGGAATCAGTTAATTCACCCCTCCACTTT; CDR3 protein: CASRGTGESVNSPLHF; V gene: TRBV28; clone size: once; CDR3 length: 16; J gene: TRBJ1-6; D gene: TRBD1
CDR3 DNA: TGTGCCAGCAGCTCCCGCCGGGGTTCTCGTGGCTACACCTTC; CDR3 protein: CASSSRRGSRGYTF; V gene: TRBV28; clone size: once; CDR3 length: 14; J gene: TRBJ1-2; D gene: .
CDR3 DNA: TGCGCCAGCAGCTTGGGGTCGACAGGGAACACTGAAGCTTTCTTT; CDR3 protein: CASSLGSTGNTEAFF; V gene: TRBV5-1; clone size: .; CDR3 length: 15; J gene: TRBJ1-1; D gene: .
CDR3 DNA: TGTGCCAGCTCCCCTGACGGACATAGCGGCTACACAGATACGCAGTATTTT; CDR3 protein: CASSPDGHSGYTDTQYF; V gene: TRBV18; clone size: .; CDR3 length: 17; J gene: TRBJ2-3; D gene: .
CDR3 DNA: TGTGCCAGCAGCCTCCTTTCTATTTCACCCCTCCACTTT; CDR3 protein: CASSLLSISPLHF; V gene: TRBV11-2; clone size: .; CDR3 length: 13; J gene: TRBJ1-6; D gene: .
CDR3 DNA: TGTGCCAGCAGCCAAGATTCGGGGAGGGCCGCAGGTACGCAGTATTTT; CDR3 protein: CASSQDSGRAAGTQYF; V gene: TRBV4-2; clone size: .; CDR3 length: 16; J gene: TRBJ2-3; D gene: TRBD2
CDR3 DNA: TGTGCCAGCAGCCCGGCGGCTCTAGTCCACGAGCAGTACTTC; CDR3 protein: CASSPAALVHEQYF; V gene: TRBV7-9; clone size: .; CDR3 length: 14; J gene: TRBJ2-7; D gene: .
CDR3 DNA: TGCGCCAGCTCCCCGGTCAGCGGGAGGGCCTCCTACGAGCAGTACTTC; CDR3 protein: CASSPVSGRASYEQYF; V gene: TRBV5-1; clone size: .; CDR3 length: 16; J gene: TRBJ2-7; D gene: TRBD2
CDR3 DNA: TGTGCCAGCAGCTTACAGGCCTCCTACGAGCAGTACTTC; CDR3 protein: CASSLQASYEQYF; V gene: TRBV7-3; clone size: .; CDR3 length: 13; J gene: TRBJ2-7; D gene: .
CDR3 DNA: TGCGCCAGCAGCTCCCCGGGATCGGGGGGGACCCAGTACTTC; CDR3 protein: CASSSPGSGGTQYF; V gene: TRBV5-1; clone size: .; CDR3 length: 14; J gene: TRBJ2-5; D gene: TRBD2
CDR3 DNA: TGTGCCAGCGGGGGCCGCGGGGAGACCCAGTACTTC; CDR3 protein: CASGGRGETQYF; V gene: TRBV2; clone size: .; CDR3 length: 12; J gene: TRBJ2-5; D gene: .
CDR3 DNA: TGTGCCAGCAGCGCCCCCGAAACAGGGAATTTTGGCTACACCTTC; CDR3 protein: CASSAPETGNFGYTF; V gene: TRBV7-8; clone size: .; CDR3 length: 15; J gene: TRBJ1-2; D gene: .
CDR3 DNA: TGCGCCAGCAGCTTGGGAGGGGGCAACTATGGCTACACCTTC; CDR3 protein: CASSLGGGNYGYTF; V gene: TRBV5-1; clone size: .; CDR3 length: 14; J gene: TRBJ1-2; D gene: TRBD1
CDR3 DNA: TGTGCCAGCAGTTTACCCCGCGACAGTCCAGATAATTCACCCCTCCACTTT; CDR3 protein: CASSLPRDSPDNSPLHF; V gene: TRBV28; clone size: .; CDR3 length: 17; J gene: TRBJ1-6; D gene: .